These 9 T cell receptor beta chains were sequenced from one sample in a study of spatial heterogeneity in lung cancer. TCRdb processed the 5' RACE reads anew with MiXCR; each CDR3 protein has one entry. This table holds 35,000 to 55,000 distinct CDR3 sequences, around 6.8% found once. Described time point: sample taken at primary tumor resection. The sample was PBMCs, taken at surgery. The source of these receptors is a female donor with early-stage non-small cell lung cancer.

The sample holds many counts of this clonotype. The chain is built from TRBV5-1 and TRBJ2-1; D tentatively fits TRBD1 or TRBD2 (5 bases each). V shed 2 bases and J shed 9 bases, with 15 bases lying between them. This CDR3 comprises 14 residues. Germline V CDR1 and CDR2: SGHRS, YFSETQ. CDR3 DNA sequence: TGCGCCAGCAGCTTAGGCACAGGACTTTTTGAGCAGTTCTTC. Amino acid sequence: CASSLGTGLFEQFF.

This clonotype was seen many times. The chain carries TRBV2 and TRBJ1-2, with D tentatively TRBD1 (5 bases). Trimming took off 4 bases at V and 3 bases at J, with 24 bases between the two ends. Germline-derived CDR1 and CDR2 are SNHLY and FYNNEI. The CDR3 length is 18 residues. The CDR3 spells CASSVKPRPQGEDYGYTF. The DNA for the CDR3 is TGTGCCAGCAGTGTGAAACCCCGCCCGCAGGGCGAAGACTATGGCTACACCTTC.

The chain couples TRBV20-1 to TRBJ2-7, with 9 positions matching TRBD1. The trim removed 2 bases at V and 1 base at J, leaving 3 bases unmatched. The CDR3 is 14 amino acids. The germline V gene has CDR1 DFQATT and CDR2 SNEGSKA (reference sequence). The DNA for the CDR3 is TGCAGTGCTAGATGGGGACAGGGTTCCTACGAGCAGTACTTC. This encodes CSARWGQGSYEQYF.

This clonotype was detected ten times or more. V usage is TRBV12-5 and J usage is TRBJ1-1, with 7 bases fitting TRBD1. The CDR3 has 17 amino acids. Germline V gene sequence: CDR1 LGHNT, CDR2 FRNRAP. J was trimmed by 0 bases and V by 1 base; bases with no gene match: 8. CDR3 nucleotide sequence: TGTGCTAGTGGTTTGGCCCGGGACAGTTCCATGAACACTGAAGCTTTCTTT. It specifies CASGLARDSSMNTEAFF.

This clonotype came up many times. The genes are TRBV20-1 and TRBJ2-1, with 7 bases lining up with TRBD2. CDR3 length equals 14 residues. CDR1 and CDR2 (germline): DFQATT, SNEGSKA (reference sequence). V shed 4 bases, J shed 4 bases, and the junction held 7 bases outside the gene matches. This chain's CDR3 is CSATFGEGYNEQFF. The CDR3 nucleotides are TGCAGTGCTACCTTTGGGGAGGGTTACAATGAGCAGTTCTTC.

This clonotype has just a few counts. This rearrangement joins TRBV11-2 to TRBJ2-1, with D uncertain. V was pared by 3 bases and J by 3 bases, with 12 bases between. This CDR3 is 15 amino acids long. From germline, CDR1 is SGHAT and CDR2 FQNNGV. The chain's CDR3 is CASSFALGNYNEQFF. The CDR3 nucleotides are TGTGCCAGCAGCTTCGCCCTTGGGAACTACAATGAGCAGTTCTTC. The full variable domain, its missing parts supplied by reference TRBV11-2 and TRBJ2-1, is EAGVAQSPRYKIIEKRQSVAFWCNPISGHATLYWYQQILGQGPKLLIQFQNNGVVDDSQLPKDRFSAERLKGVDSTLKIQPAKLEDSAVYLCASSFALGNYNEQFFGPGTRLTVL.

The chain links TRBV7-8 to TRBJ2-5, with 12 positions matching TRBD2. With V trimmed by 1 base and J by 0 bases, 6 bases remained unmatched. The CDR3 sequence is 18 residues long. From germline, CDR1 is SGHVS and CDR2 FQNEAQ. In nucleotides, the CDR3 is TGTGCCAGCAGCTTAGATACTAGCGGGGGGAAGAACCAAGAGACCCAGTACTTC. This sequence encodes CASSLDTSGGKNQETQYF.

This clonotype was recorded many times. This CDR3 reads CASRATGPSLVEKLFF. DNA of the CDR3: TGTGCCAGCAGGGCGACCGGGCCTTCCCTCGTTGAAAAACTGTTTTTT. V is TRBV27 and J is TRBJ1-4; D unclear. There are 16 residues in the CDR3. The V gene's germline CDR1 is MNHEY and CDR2 SMNVEV (reference sequence). V gave up 6 bases and J gave up 7 bases, with 21 bases separating them.

This clonotype was counted many times. The V gene is TRBV25-1, the J gene TRBJ2-7; TRBD1 matches 11 bases. The CDR3 loop spans 15 amino acids. The V gene end was trimmed by 10 bases and the J gene end by 3 bases; junction bases not matched to a gene: 11. The V gene's germline CDR1 is MGHDK and CDR2 SYGVNS. The CDR3 DNA reads TGTGCCATTTCTTCCCTCGGGACAGGGGGCTACGAGCAGTACTTC. Its translation is CAISSLGTGGYEQYF.